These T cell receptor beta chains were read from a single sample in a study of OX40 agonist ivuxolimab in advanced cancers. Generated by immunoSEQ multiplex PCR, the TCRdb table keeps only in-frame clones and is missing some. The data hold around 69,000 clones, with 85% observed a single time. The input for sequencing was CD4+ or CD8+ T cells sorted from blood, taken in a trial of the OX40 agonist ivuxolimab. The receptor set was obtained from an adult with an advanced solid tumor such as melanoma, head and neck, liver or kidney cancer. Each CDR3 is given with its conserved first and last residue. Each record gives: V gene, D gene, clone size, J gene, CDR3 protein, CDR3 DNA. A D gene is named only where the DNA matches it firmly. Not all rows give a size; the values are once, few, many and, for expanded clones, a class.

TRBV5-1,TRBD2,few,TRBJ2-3,CASTGTSGRTDTQYF,TGCGCCAGCACTGGGACTAGCGGGAGGACAGATACGCAGTATTTT
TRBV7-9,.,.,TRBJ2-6,CASSFAGVAGANVLTF,TGTGCCAGCAGCTTCGCAGGGGTAGCTGGGGCCAACGTCCTGACTTTC
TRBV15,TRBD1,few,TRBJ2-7,CATSRERAVDRDYEQYF,TGTGCCACCAGCAGAGAGAGGGCGGTGGACAGGGACTACGAGCAGTACTTC
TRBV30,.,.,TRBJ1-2,CAWSIHGNYGYTF,TGTGCCTGGAGTATTCACGGAAACTATGGCTACACCTTC
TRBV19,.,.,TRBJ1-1,CASSSGRKNTEAFF,TGTGCCAGTAGTTCCGGACGCAAGAACACTGAAGCTTTCTTT
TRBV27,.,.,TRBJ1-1,CASSPKGAKTVRNTEAFF,TGTGCCAGCAGTCCGAAAGGGGCAAAGACAGTTAGGAACACTGAAGCTTTCTTT
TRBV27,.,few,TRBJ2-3,CASRGQGADTQYF,TGTGCCAGCAGGGGGCAGGGTGCAGATACGCAGTATTTT
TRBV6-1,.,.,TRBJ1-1,CASIPGPEAFF,TGTGCCAGCATACCCGGGCCTGAAGCTTTCTTT
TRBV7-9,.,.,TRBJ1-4,CASSPKGVFNEKLFF,TGTGCCAGCAGCCCGAAAGGGGTTTTCAATGAAAAACTGTTTTTT
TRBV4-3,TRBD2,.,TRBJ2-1,CASSQGTSGGLYNEQFF,TGCGCCAGCAGCCAAGGGACTAGCGGGGGCCTCTACAATGAGCAGTTCTTC
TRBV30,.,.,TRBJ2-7,CACPSPTGEAYEQYF,TGTGCCTGTCCTTCCCCCACAGGAGAGGCCTACGAGCAGTACTTC
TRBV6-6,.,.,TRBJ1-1,CASSFLGRNTEAFF,TGTGCCAGCAGTTTCCTTGGACGGAACACTGAAGCTTTCTTT
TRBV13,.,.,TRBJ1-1,CASSLGGDARGSTEAFF,TGTGCCAGCAGCTTAGGGGGGGACGCCCGGGGGTCCACTGAAGCTTTCTTT
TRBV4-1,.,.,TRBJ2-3,CASSQGDMQWTQYF,TGCGCCAGCAGCCAAGGAGATATGCAGTGGACGCAGTATTTT
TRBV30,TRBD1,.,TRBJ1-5,CAWSVTDRYYQPQHF,TGTGCCTGGAGTGTAACGGACAGGTATTATCAGCCCCAGCATTTT
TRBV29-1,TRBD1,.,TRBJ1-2,CSAAPRTGTGDYDGYTF,TGCAGCGCCGCCCCTAGAACCGGGACAGGGGATTATGATGGCTACACCTTC
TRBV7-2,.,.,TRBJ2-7,CASSPQGLGGYEQYF,TGTGCCAGCAGCCCCCAGGGGTTGGGGGGATACGAGCAGTACTTC
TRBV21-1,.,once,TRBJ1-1,CASSNLLVTPLNTEAFF,TGTGCCAGCAGCAATTTGTTAGTCACCCCCTTGAACACTGAAGCTTTCTTT
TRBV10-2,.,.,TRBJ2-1,CASIGSEQFF,TGCGCCAGCATTGGGTCTGAGCAGTTCTTC
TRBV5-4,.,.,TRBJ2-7,CASSRDFKNQEQYF,TGTGCCAGCAGCCGGGACTTTAAAAACCAGGAGCAGTACTTC
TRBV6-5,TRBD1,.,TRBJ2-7,CASSLGQGATYEQYF,TGTGCCAGCAGCCTTGGACAGGGGGCAACCTACGAGCAGTACTTC
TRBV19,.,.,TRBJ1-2,CASSIDGQTFYGYTF,TGTGCCAGTAGTATCGACGGACAGACCTTCTATGGCTACACCTTC
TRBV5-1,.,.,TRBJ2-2,CASSLAVGGGAGELFF,TGCGCCAGCAGCTTGGCCGTGGGAGGAGGGGCCGGGGAGCTGTTTTTT
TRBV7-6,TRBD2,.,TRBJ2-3,CASSLIGGATDTQYF,TGTGCCAGCAGCTTGATCGGGGGGGCAACAGATACGCAGTATTTT